The clone carrying this TCR beta chain was picked up many times. Its cognate antigen is unknown. The sample comes from a study of T cells in Graves' hyperthyroidism and ophthalmopathy. General observations from the study: Most thyroid clonotypes with frequency above 0.001 were detected in blood.

The CDR3 has 12 residues. CDR1 is SGHRS and CDR2 is YFSETQ in the germline V gene. V gave up 0 bases and J gave up 7 bases, with 8 bases separating them. Template material for amplifying TCR beta CDR3 regions consisted of RNA transcripts. Carried out on the TCR CDR3, a first-round RT-PCR used the HTBI primer set. TCRdb reprocessed the multiplex PCR reads with MiXCR, giving one entry per CDR3 protein. Here the sample spans about 840,000 distinct CDR3 sequences, roughly 37% being singletons. The sequencing input was blood. The source is a young man with Graves' hyperthyroidism. The rearrangement uses TRBV5-1 and TRBJ2-7; D unclear. DNA for the CDR3: TGCGCCAGCAGCTTGGATTTGGAGGAGCAGTACTTC. Translating gives CASSLDLEEQYF.